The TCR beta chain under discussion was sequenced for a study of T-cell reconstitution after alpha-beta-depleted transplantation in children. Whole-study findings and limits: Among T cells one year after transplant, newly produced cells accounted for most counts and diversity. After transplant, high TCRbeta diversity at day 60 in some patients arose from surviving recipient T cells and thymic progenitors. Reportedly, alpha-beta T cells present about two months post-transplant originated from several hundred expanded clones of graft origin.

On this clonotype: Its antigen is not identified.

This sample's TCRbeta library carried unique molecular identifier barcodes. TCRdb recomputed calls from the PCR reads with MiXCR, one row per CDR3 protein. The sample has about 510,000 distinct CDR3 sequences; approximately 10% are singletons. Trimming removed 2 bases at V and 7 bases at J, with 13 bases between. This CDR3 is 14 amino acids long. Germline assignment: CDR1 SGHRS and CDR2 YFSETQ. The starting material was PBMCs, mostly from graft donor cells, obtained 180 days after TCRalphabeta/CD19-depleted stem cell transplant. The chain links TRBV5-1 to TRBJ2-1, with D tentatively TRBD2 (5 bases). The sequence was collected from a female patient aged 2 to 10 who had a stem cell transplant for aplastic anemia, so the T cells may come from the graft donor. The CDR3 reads CASSFPGIRNEQFF. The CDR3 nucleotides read TGCGCCAGCAGCTTCCCGGGGATCCGGAATGAGCAGTTCTTC.